The rows below give T cell receptor beta chains drawn from one sample of a study of blood T cells in healthy people across ages. TCRdb recomputed calls from the 5' RACE reads with MiXCR, one row per CDR3 protein. The sample holds more than 900,000 distinct CDR3 sequences, less than 25% seen once. These data also formed part of another study, on T cells of mothers and their children.

Sequencing input: blood. The receptors originated from a girl aged 2 to 9 in good health. Each CDR3 is given with its conserved first and last residue. The D gene is left open where the match is weak. Some rows mark clone size as missing; the rest say once, few, many or name a class of expanded clone.

v_gene	j_gene	d_gene	abundance	CDR3nt	CDR3aa
TRBV20-1	TRBJ1-1	-	few	TGCAGTGCTAGAGTTGGAGGCGGGAACACTGAAGCTTTCTTT	CSARVGGGNTEAFF
TRBV5-1	TRBJ2-1	TRBD1	once	TGCGCCAGCAGCTTGGGCCTCCCGGGACAGGGGGCCCATGAGCAGTTCTTC	CASSLGLPGQGAHEQFF
TRBV12-3/TRBV12-4	TRBJ1-2	-	-	TGTGCCAGCAGTTTTGATTCTGGCTATGGCTACACCTTC	CASSFDSGYGYTF
TRBV6-2/TRBV6-3	TRBJ1-4	-	-	TGTGCCAGCAGTTACGGAGGTACGACTGAGCTGTTTTTT	CASSYGGTTELFF
TRBV27	TRBJ2-7	-	few	TGTGCCAGTACTTCCAGGGGTTCCTTACCTCACGAGCAGTACTTC	CASTSRGSLPHEQYF
TRBV7-2	TRBJ1-4	-	-	TGTGCCAGCAGCTTTCATAGCGGGGCGGGCTTGCGGGAAAAACTGTTTTTT	CASSFHSGAGLREKLFF
TRBV5-1	TRBJ2-5	-	-	TGCGCCAGCAGCTCGACCACAGGAGGGGGGACCCAGTACTTC	CASSSTTGGGTQYF
TRBV20-1	TRBJ1-6	TRBD1	-	TGCAGTGCCCAAGGGACAGGGGAATCACCCCTCCACTTT	CSAQGTGESPLHF
TRBV5-1	TRBJ1-4	-	-	TGCGCCAGCAGCTTGGGGATTACGACTGGGGGTGAAAAACTGTTTTTT	CASSLGITTGGEKLFF
TRBV5-6	TRBJ2-7	-	few	TGTGCCAGCAGCTTGCCTCAGGGATTATCTGCCTACGAGCAGTACTTC	CASSLPQGLSAYEQYF
TRBV5-1	TRBJ2-5	-	few	TGCGCCAGCAGCTTGCTCGAGGCGGAGCAGTACTTC	CASSLLEAEQYF
TRBV20-1	TRBJ2-3	TRBD2	once	TGCAGTGCTAGTCCTAGCGGGATTACAGATACGCAGTATTTT	CSASPSGITDTQYF
TRBV24-1	TRBJ2-1	TRBD2	-	TGTGCCACCAGTGATTTCCGTTATAGCGGGAGCAATGAGCAGTTCTTC	CATSDFRYSGSNEQFF
TRBV7-2	TRBJ2-1	-	-	TGTGCCACTCCTCCCGAAGGGGCTCCCTACAATGAGCAGTTCTTC	CATPPEGAPYNEQFF
TRBV6-5	TRBJ2-5	-	-	TGTGCCAGCAGTTACTTTGCAGGGGAGACCCAGTACTTC	CASSYFAGETQYF
TRBV28	TRBJ2-3	TRBD1	-	TGTGCCAGCAGCCCCTCGGGACAGGGATGGGATACGCAGTATTTT	CASSPSGQGWDTQYF
TRBV21-1	TRBJ2-2	-	-	TGTGCCAGCAGCGACCGGGACACAAACACCGGGGAGCTGTTTTTT	CASSDRDTNTGELFF
TRBV28	TRBJ2-1	-	few	TGTGCCAGCAGTTCCTTGGGTGAGGCCTACAATGAGCAGTTCTTC	CASSSLGEAYNEQFF
TRBV7-2	TRBJ2-3	-	few	TGTGCCAGCAGCTTAGATATCATGTGGAGCGCCCATGGTCTAGATACGCAGTATTTT	CASSLDIMWSAHGLDTQYF
TRBV6-5	TRBJ2-5	-	-	TGTGCCAGCAGTCCCCCCAGCGAACACAATGAGCAGTTTTTC	CASSPPSEHNEQFF
TRBV14	TRBJ2-1	TRBD2	many	TGTGCCAGCAGCCAATTAGCGGGAGGATACAATGAGCAGTTCTTC	CASSQLAGGYNEQFF
TRBV28	TRBJ1-4	TRBD1	-	TGTGCCAGCAGTTTTGATTGGCAGGGGGGTGAAAAACTGTTTTTT	CASSFDWQGGEKLFF
TRBV7-9	TRBJ1-1	-	few	TGTGCCAGCAGTTCTGGGACACAGAACACTGAAGCTTTCTTT	CASSSGTQNTEAFF
TRBV9	TRBJ1-2	-	-	TGTGCCAGCAGCGACGCACAGAGGCCGTCTAACTATGGCTACACCTTC	CASSDAQRPSNYGYTF
TRBV5-6	TRBJ1-5	-	few	TGTGCCAGCAGTTATTCCTCGGGGGACCAGCCCCAGCATTTT	CASSYSSGDQPQHF
TRBV29-1	TRBJ1-2	TRBD1	few	TGCAGCGTTGATGAGGGGGCTGGGGCGAGCGGCTACACCTTC	CSVDEGAGASGYTF
TRBV29-1	TRBJ2-5	-	-	TGCAGCGTTGACCCGGAGACCCAGTACTTC	CSVDPETQYF
TRBV9	TRBJ2-5	-	few	TGTGCCAGCAGCGGGGGGAACCAAGAGACCCAGCACTTC	CASSGGNQETQHF
TRBV5-4	TRBJ2-3	-	few	TGTGCCAGCAGCCCTCGGACAGAAGATACGCAGTATTTT	CASSPRTEDTQYF
TRBV4-2	TRBJ2-7	TRBD2	-	TGTGCCAGCAGCCAAGACGCAGCGGGGAGCTCCTACGAGCAGTACTTC	CASSQDAAGSSYEQYF
TRBV6-5	TRBJ2-5	TRBD1	many	TGTGCCAGCAGTTACCCGGGACAGGGGGGAATGGAGACCCAGTACTTC	CASSYPGQGGMETQYF
TRBV27	TRBJ2-5	-	few	TGTGCCAGCAGCTACAGGTCTTTTGAAGAGACCCAGTACTTC	CASSYRSFEETQYF
TRBV7-9	TRBJ2-5	TRBD2	-	TGTGCCAGCAGGCAATTAGCGGGAGGAGAAGAGACCCAGTACTTC	CASRQLAGGEETQYF
TRBV12-3/TRBV12-4	TRBJ2-5	TRBD1	-	TGTGCCAGCAGTTTTAGGGGACAGGGGTCCCTCGGGCAGTGCTTC	CASSFRGQGSLGQCF
TRBV29-1	TRBJ1-2	-	few	TGCAGCGTTGAAGATCAGGGAGGGAGAATGAACTATGGCTACACCTTC	CSVEDQGGRMNYGYTF
TRBV20-1	TRBJ2-1	TRBD1	few	TGCAGTGCCCCGAAGGGGGACAGGGGATACAATGAGCAGTTCTTC	CSAPKGDRGYNEQFF
TRBV28	TRBJ1-5	-	-	TGTTCTGGGGCCCCGGACAGCAATCAGCCCCAGCATTTT	CSGAPDSNQPQHF
TRBV6-5	TRBJ1-1	-	-	TGTGCCAGCAGTTACTCGATTGAGGGGATTGAAGCTTTCTTT	CASSYSIEGIEAFF
TRBV7-3	TRBJ1-1	TRBD1	few	TGTGCCAGCAGCTTATCGGCAGGGGGCTTGAACACTGAAGCTTTCTTT	CASSLSAGGLNTEAFF
TRBV20-1	TRBJ2-5	-	many	TGCAGTGCTAGAGCGGGACAAGAGACCCAGTACTTC	CSARAGQETQYF
TRBV9	TRBJ2-1	-	-	TGTGCCAGCAGCGCCGGGACACTTTCCTACAATGAGCAGTTCTTC	CASSAGTLSYNEQFF
TRBV15	TRBJ1-5	-	-	TGTGCCACCAGCAGATCCAAACCGTGGCCCCAGCATTTT	CATSRSKPWPQHF
TRBV20-1	TRBJ1-4	TRBD1	-	TGCAGTGCTAGATTGGGTACAGGGGGTTATGAAAAACTGTTTTTT	CSARLGTGGYEKLFF
TRBV29-1	TRBJ1-2	-	-	TGCAGCGTTGCTGCGGGACATACTAACTATGGCTACACCTTC	CSVAAGHTNYGYTF
TRBV20-1	TRBJ2-7	TRBD2	few	TGCAGTGTCATACTAGCGGGAGGGCCGGGAGAGCAGTACTTC	CSVILAGGPGEQYF
TRBV25-1	TRBJ2-4	-	-	TGTGCCAGCAGTGAACCACGTACATTGGGGAACGGGGACATTCAGTACTTC	CASSEPRTLGNGDIQYF
TRBV28	TRBJ2-1	TRBD2	few	TGTGCCAGCAGTCTAGCGGGAACCGCTAACAATGAGCAGTTCTTC	CASSLAGTANNEQFF
TRBV19	TRBJ2-1	-	-	TGTGCCAGTAGTGCCGCACCTCGCTCCTACAATGAGCAGTTCTTC	CASSAAPRSYNEQFF